This T cell receptor beta chain was found in a study of T-cell memory formation after mild COVID-19. Overall study results and limits: Contracting CD4+ clones sat mainly in CM and EM; CD8+ in EMRA. Clones shrinking between day 15 and 85 showed a balanced CD4/CD8 split, and those that grew later tilted toward CD4+. Some clones that responded were present in memory (sampled pre-infection), which suggests cross-reactive memory joined.

Employing constant-segment primers, 5'RACE generated TCR alpha and TCR beta cDNA libraries bearing sample barcodes and UMIs. TCRdb passed the 5' RACE reads through MiXCR, listing each CDR3 protein once. The sample records 400,000 or so distinct CDR3 sequences, approximately 21% being singletons. Germline loops: CDR1 SGHTA, CDR2 FQGNSA. Trimming removed 4 bases from V and 5 bases from J, with 14 bases in between. This CDR3 has 14 amino acids. This clonotype has a handful of counts. The antigen remains undetermined. V and J are TRBV7-2 and TRBJ1-1, with D tentatively TRBD1 (6 bases). This TCR came from an adult woman who had mild COVID-19 (a few samples of this study predate the infection). Cell type and time point are not known. Sequenced: PBMCs or a T cell subset sorted from them (not recorded which). The CDR3 is CASSSGGAGTEAFF. DNA of the CDR3: TGTGCCAGCAGCTCTGGGGGCGCAGGGACTGAAGCTTTCTTT.